This note documents a single T cell receptor (beta chain) sequence. Its antigen is currently unknown. Trimming removed 3 bases from V and 3 bases from J, with 3 bases in between. The CDR3 has 13 amino acids. The data originate from a study of T-cell memory formation after mild COVID-19. Study-level information: For the most part, TCR clusters were specific to one donor.

Overall study findings and caveats: Clones that got smaller from day 15 to 85 had even CD4/CD8, while clones growing later tipped toward CD4+. CM and EM subsets held most contracting CD4+ clones; EMRA held CD8+ ones.

From 5'RACE with constant-segment primers came TCR alpha and TCR beta cDNA libraries that carried sample barcodes and UMIs. TCRdb re-derived calls from the 5' RACE reads in MiXCR, one entry per CDR3 protein. This sample has roughly 380,000 distinct CDR3 sequences, with 28% found just once. The clonotype originates from an adult woman who had mild COVID-19 (a few samples of this study predate the infection). Cell type and time point are not known. Sequenced input: PBMCs or a T cell subset sorted from them (not recorded which). The chain has TRBV12-3 or TRBV12-4 and TRBJ2-6; D remains unclear. The CDR3 bases are TGTGCCAGCAGTTTCTTTGGGGCCAACGTCCTGACTTTC. Protein sequence: CASSFFGANVLTF.